This T cell receptor beta chain was sequenced for a study of T cell responses to AZD1222 COVID-19 vaccine. Study-level points and caveats: Recipients of two AZD1222 doses showed rising Spike-specific TCR breadth and depth. It was only five to seven AZD1222 recipients who were seropositive at baseline. Spike-wide coverage was observed for vaccine-associated CD4 TCRs, with dominant responses at 160-218 and 743-854.

On this clone itself: Its antigen is unidentified.

CDR3 length: 16 amino acids. Germline V gene sequence: CDR1 MNHEY, CDR2 SVGEGT. J gave up 3 bases and V 0 bases, and 7 bases lay outside the gene matches. The data were produced by immunoSEQ multiplex PCR, yet TCRdb's version contains in-frame clones alone and is incomplete. The sample holds 75,000 to 95,000 clones, under 95% seen once. Pooling covered second doses at about 4 or about 12 weeks. The chain carries TRBV6-2 or TRBV6-3 and TRBJ1-2, with 7 bases matching TRBD1. The starting material was peripheral blood, obtained 28 days after the second AZD1222 dose. The origin of this receptor is an adult who received the AZD1222 COVID-19 vaccine. This chain's CDR3 is CASSYSRDRGDYGYTF. DNA of the CDR3: TGTGCCAGCAGTTACTCCCGGGACAGAGGAGACTATGGCTACACCTTC.